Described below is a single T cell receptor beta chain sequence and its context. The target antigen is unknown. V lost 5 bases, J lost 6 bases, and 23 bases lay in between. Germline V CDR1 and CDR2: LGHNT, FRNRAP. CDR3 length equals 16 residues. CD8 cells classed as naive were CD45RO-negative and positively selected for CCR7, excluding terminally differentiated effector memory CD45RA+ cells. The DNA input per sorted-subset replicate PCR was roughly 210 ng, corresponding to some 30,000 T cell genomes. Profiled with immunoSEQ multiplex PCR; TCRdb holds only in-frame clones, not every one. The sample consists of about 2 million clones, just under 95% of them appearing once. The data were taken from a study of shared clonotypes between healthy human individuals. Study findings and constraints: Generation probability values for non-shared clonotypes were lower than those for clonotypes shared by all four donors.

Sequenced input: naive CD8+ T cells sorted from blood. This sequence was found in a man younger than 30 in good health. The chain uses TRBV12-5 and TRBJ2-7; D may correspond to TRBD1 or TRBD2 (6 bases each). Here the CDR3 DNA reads TGTGCTAGTGGTCCCTCTTTGGGGGGCGAGATTCGCGAGCAGTACTTC. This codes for CASGPSLGGEIREQYF. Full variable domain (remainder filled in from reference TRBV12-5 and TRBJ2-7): DARVTQTPRHKVTEMGQEVTMRCQPILGHNTVFWYRQTMMQGLELLAYFRNRAPLDDSGMPKDRFSAEMPDATLATLKIQPSEPRDSAVYFCASGPSLGGEIREQYFGPGTRLTVT.